This passage covers 16 T cell receptor beta chains from one sample sequenced in a study of blood T cells in healthy people across ages (dated by TCRdb to between 2014 and 2017). The protocol used for the library was 5' RACE. TCRdb lists the instrument as Illumina HiSeq 2500. A second PCR of about 7 to 12 cycles was run with a J-beta primer mix and a sample-barcoded 5' primer. Using fastp trimming at Q25 and MiXCR clonotype assembly, TCRdb reanalyzed the public sequencing data and kept in-frame beta chains. For every CDR3 protein sequence, its rows merge into one entry that carries the most common genes and DNA. Counted in this sample were 2 million or so distinct CDR3 sequences; roughly 50% of them appeared once. More than 2% of the sample goes to the ten largest clones. The sample taken for sequencing was blood. The receptor source for this set is a woman aged 40 to 50 in good health.

J is TRBJ2-7 and V is TRBV6-5, with D maybe TRBD1 (5 bases). From germline, CDR1 is MNHEY and CDR2 SVGAGI. CDR3 length: 17 residues. The ends were cut back, 0 bases at V and 1 base at J, with 16 bases in the middle. The CDR3 DNA reads TGTGCCAGCAGTTACTCATTCGCGACAGATCTATCCTACGAGCAGTACTTC. This encodes CASSYSFATDLSYEQYF.

This clonotype has just a few counts. V usage is TRBV10-1 and J usage is TRBJ2-5; D gene unclear. The V gene lost 7 bases and the J gene lost 5 bases, with 20 bases spanning the gap. Germline V gives CDR1 WNHNN, CDR2 SYGVQD (reference sequence). CDR3 length equals 15 residues. The CDR3 loop is CASTLAPSVVETQYF. Written as DNA, the CDR3 is TGCGCCAGCACGCTCGCGCCCTCAGTCGTGGAGACCCAGTACTTC.

The chain recombines TRBV28 with TRBJ2-1; a weak D match, TRBD2 (5 bases). The CDR3 spans 16 residues. Germline-derived CDR1 and CDR2 are MDHEN and SYDVKM. Trimming pared 5 bases from V and 4 bases from J, leaving 18 bases between. This chain's CDR3 is CASSVAWRSEYNEQFF. The CDR3 coding sequence is TGTGCCAGCAGTGTCGCCTGGAGGTCGGAGTACAATGAGCAGTTCTTC.

In this sample, this clonotype turned up a few times. This chain connects TRBV6-2 or TRBV6-3 to TRBJ1-2; unclear D gene. Trimming removed 5 bases from V and 9 bases from J, with 19 bases in between. Germline V gene lookup returns CDR1 MNHEY and CDR2 SVGEGT. The CDR3 has 14 amino acids. The CDR3 nucleotides read TGTGCCAGCAGTCCAGGACCAGCAGAACCACGCTACACCTTC. Amino acids: CASSPGPAEPRYTF.

This clonotype came up once. The genes are TRBV7-9 and TRBJ1-6, with D possibly matching TRBD1 (6 bases). The CDR3 consists of 14 residues. V was pared by 7 bases and J by 11 bases, with 18 bases between. The germline V gene encodes CDR1 SEHNR and CDR2 FQNEAQ (reference sequence). The CDR3 coding sequence is TGTGCCAGCATCGCCGGGACAAGCGGGACACCCCTCCACTTT. This encodes CASIAGTSGTPLHF.

This clonotype appeared many times. The chain joins TRBV7-2 to TRBJ2-3; 7 bases map to TRBD1. The CDR3 runs to 16 residues. V shed 1 base and J 2 bases; nucleotides not matched to a gene: 6. Germline CDR1 SGHTA, CDR2 FQGNSA. As DNA, the CDR3 is TGTGCCAGCAGCTTAGTTGGGACAGCTAACACAGATACGCAGTATTTT. Translation gives CASSLVGTANTDTQYF.

V is TRBV21-1 and J is TRBJ2-3; the table calls TRBD1, which could not be checked here. TRBV21-1 constitutes a pseudogene. The CDR3 runs to 14 residues. The CDR3 DNA sequence: TGTGCCAGCAGCAAAAGATCAGGGGTGCATACGCAGTATTTT. Translating it yields CASSKRSGVHTQYF.

The V gene is TRBV10-3, the J gene TRBJ2-3; tentatively, D is TRBD2 (6 bases). Per germline, CDR1 ENHRY and CDR2 SYGVKD. This CDR3 spans 13 amino acids. V dropped 11 bases and J dropped 1 base, with 13 bases sitting between them. The CDR3: CAARPGGTDTQYF. The CDR3, as DNA: TGTGCCGCCCGCCCGGGGGGCACAGATACGCAGTATTTT.

This clonotype was picked up a small number of times. CDR3 nucleotides: TGTGCATCCGGGACAGGGACCACCTACGAGCAGTACTTC. Its protein product is CASGTGTTYEQYF. V gene TRBV7-9 combines with J gene TRBJ2-4, with 9 bases that match TRBD1. The end of the DNA aligns better with TRBJ2-7, so the J call may be wrong. CDR3 size: 13 residues. The V gene's germline CDR1 is SEHNR and CDR2 FQNEAQ (reference sequence).

V and J are TRBV11-2 and TRBJ1-1; TRBD1 matches at 7 bases. CDR1 SGHAT and CDR2 FQNNGV come from the germline V gene. CDR3 size: 16 residues. V lost 1 base, J lost 0 bases, and 5 bases stayed unmatched. This CDR3 is CASSLGVGQMNTEAFF. The DNA of the CDR3 is TGTGCCAGCAGCTTAGGCGTGGGACAGATGAACACTGAAGCTTTCTTT.

The chain joins TRBV7-9 to TRBJ2-5; 11 nucleotides agree with TRBD1. V was clipped by 0 bases and J by 4 bases; unmatched bases: 10. Germline CDR1 is SEHNR and CDR2 is FQNEAQ (reference sequence). The CDR3 extends over 18 amino acids. CDR3 in DNA: TGTGCCAGCAGCTTAGCGAATTGGAGGACAGGGGGCATAGAGACCCAGTACTTC. It specifies CASSLANWRTGGIETQYF.

The chain recombines TRBV13 with TRBJ1-6; D remains ambiguous. Per germline, CDR1 PRHDT and CDR2 FYEKMQ (reference sequence). Trimming took off 2 bases at V and 4 bases at J, with 12 bases between the two ends. The CDR3 length is 16 residues. The CDR3 loop reads CASSLSEAAYNSPLHF. The CDR3, as DNA: TGTGCCAGCAGCTTAAGCGAGGCAGCATATAATTCACCCCTCCACTTT.

The rearrangement uses TRBV2 and TRBJ1-2, with unresolved D. The germline V gene encodes CDR1 SNHLY and CDR2 FYNNEI. Trimming took 3 bases from V and 0 from J, leaving 8 bases between them. The CDR3 sequence is 14 residues long. CDR3 amino acids: CASSERETNYGYTF. CDR3 coding DNA: TGTGCCAGCAGTGAGAGGGAAACTAACTATGGCTACACCTTC.

The chain recombines TRBV5-5 with TRBJ2-7, with TRBD1 as a possible D gene (5 bases). The ends were cut back, 4 bases at V and 0 bases at J, with 11 bases in the middle. CDR3 length equals 14 residues. The germline gives CDR1 SGHKS, CDR2 YYEKEE (reference sequence). The CDR3 DNA sequence: TGTGCCAGCAGCATCGCAGGGAACTCCTACGAGCAGTACTTC. This gives the protein CASSIAGNSYEQYF.

This sequence joins TRBV28 and TRBJ2-1; D gene uncertain. This CDR3 comprises 18 residues. Germline assignment: CDR1 MDHEN and CDR2 SYDVKM. Trimming took 4 bases from V and 6 from J, leaving 25 bases between them. The DNA of the CDR3 is TGTGCCAGCAGTTCAAACTCCTTAGGCTACTCGCCGGGCAATGAGCAGTTCTTC. As protein: CASSSNSLGYSPGNEQFF.

The chain links TRBV20-1 to TRBJ2-3, with D uncertain. The V gene lost 6 bases and the J gene lost 2 bases, with 12 bases spanning the gap. Germline V lookup: CDR1 DFQATT, CDR2 SNEGSKA (reference sequence). This CDR3 region has 13 residues. The CDR3, as DNA: TGCAGTGCCAGGCTAGTTCTCACAGATACGCAGTATTTT. It translates to CSARLVLTDTQYF.